Below are 2 T cell receptor beta chains sequenced from a single sample in a study of T cell changes during pregnancy in multiple sclerosis. Repertoires were generated with immunoSEQ multiplex PCR, while TCRdb's copy carries only in-frame clones and drops some. The sample carries 45,000 or so clones, around 90% recorded once. This specimen was peripheral blood, taken in the first trimester of pregnancy. The source of these receptors is a female donor with multiple sclerosis, enrolled in a pregnancy study.

The chain links TRBV5-8 to TRBJ1-3; TRBD1 matches at 10 bases. V was pared by 5 bases and J by 4 bases, with 6 bases of the junction left unmatched. The CDR3 sequence is 15 residues long. Germline lookup yields CDR1 SGHTS and CDR2 YDEGEE. CDR3 coding DNA: TGTGCCAGCAGTTCCGGGACAGGGGTCGGAAACACCATATATTTT. Residues: CASSSGTGVGNTIYF.

In DNA, the CDR3 is TGTGCCAGTAGTGGTGGGTTGGGACAGGAGATCGCAAACTATGGCTACACCTTC. Translated: CASSGGLGQEIANYGYTF. V gene TRBV19 combines with J gene TRBJ1-2; 8 bases line up with TRBD1. V shed 5 bases and J 2 bases; nucleotides not matched to a gene: 16. Germline-derived CDR1 and CDR2 are LNHDA and SQIVND (reference sequence). The CDR3 totals 18 residues.